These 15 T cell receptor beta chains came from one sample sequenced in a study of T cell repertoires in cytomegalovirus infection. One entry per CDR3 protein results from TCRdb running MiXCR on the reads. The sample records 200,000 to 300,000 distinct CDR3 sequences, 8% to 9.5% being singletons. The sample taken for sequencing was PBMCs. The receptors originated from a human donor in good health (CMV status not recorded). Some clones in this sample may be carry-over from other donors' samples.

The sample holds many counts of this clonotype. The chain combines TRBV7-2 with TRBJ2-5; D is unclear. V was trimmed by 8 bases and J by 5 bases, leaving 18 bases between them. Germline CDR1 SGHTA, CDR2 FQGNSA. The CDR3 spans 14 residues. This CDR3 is CASRSTRQAETQYF. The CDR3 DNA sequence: TGTGCCAGCCGCTCCACCAGGCAGGCGGAGACCCAGTACTTC.

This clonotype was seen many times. In DNA, the CDR3 is TGTGCCAGCAGCGCGGGAGCCAAAAACATTCAGTACTTC. It yields the protein CASSAGAKNIQYF. J is TRBJ2-4 and V is TRBV7-2; the D gene is possibly TRBD2 (5 bases). This CDR3 contains 13 residues. The V gene lost 5 bases and the J gene lost 0 bases, with 5 bases spanning the gap. The germline V gene has CDR1 SGHTA and CDR2 FQGNSA.

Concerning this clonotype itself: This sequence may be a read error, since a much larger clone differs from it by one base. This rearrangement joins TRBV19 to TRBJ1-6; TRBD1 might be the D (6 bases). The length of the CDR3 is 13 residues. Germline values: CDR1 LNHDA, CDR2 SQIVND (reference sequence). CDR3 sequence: CASSSRDNSPRHF. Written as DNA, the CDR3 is TGTGCCAGTAGTTCCAGGGACAATTCACCCCGCCACTTT.

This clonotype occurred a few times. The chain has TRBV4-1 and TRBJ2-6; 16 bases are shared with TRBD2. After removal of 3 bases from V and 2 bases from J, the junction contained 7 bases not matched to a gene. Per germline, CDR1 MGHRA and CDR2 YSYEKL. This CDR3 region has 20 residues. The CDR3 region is CASSQGLAGGLGTGANVLTF. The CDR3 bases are TGCGCCAGCAGCCAGGGACTAGCGGGAGGGCTGGGGACTGGGGCCAACGTCCTGACTTTC.

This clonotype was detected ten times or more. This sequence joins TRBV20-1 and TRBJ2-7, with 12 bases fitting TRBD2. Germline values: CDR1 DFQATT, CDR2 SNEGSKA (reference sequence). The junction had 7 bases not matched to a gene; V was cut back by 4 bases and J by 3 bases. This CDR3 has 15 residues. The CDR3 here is CSAILGLAGNYEQYF. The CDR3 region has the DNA TGCAGTGCTATCCTAGGACTAGCGGGAAACTACGAGCAGTACTTC.

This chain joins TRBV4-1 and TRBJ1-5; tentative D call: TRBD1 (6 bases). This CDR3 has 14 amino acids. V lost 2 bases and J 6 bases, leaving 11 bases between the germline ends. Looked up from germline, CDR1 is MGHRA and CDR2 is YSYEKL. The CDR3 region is CASSQLRGSQPQHF. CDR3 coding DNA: TGCGCCAGCAGCCAACTAAGGGGGAGTCAGCCCCAGCATTTT.

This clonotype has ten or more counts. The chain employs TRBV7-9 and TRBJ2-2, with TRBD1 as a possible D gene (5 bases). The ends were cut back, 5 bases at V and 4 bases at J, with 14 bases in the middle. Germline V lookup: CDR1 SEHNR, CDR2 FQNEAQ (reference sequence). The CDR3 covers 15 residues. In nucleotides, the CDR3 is TGTGCCAGCAGCGTCCGTGGGGCAGGCACCGGGGAGCTGTTTTTT. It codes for CASSVRGAGTGELFF.

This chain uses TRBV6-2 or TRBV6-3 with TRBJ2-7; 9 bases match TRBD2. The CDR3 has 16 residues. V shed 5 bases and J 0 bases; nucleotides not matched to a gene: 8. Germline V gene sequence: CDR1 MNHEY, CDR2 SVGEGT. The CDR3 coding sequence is TGTGCCAGCAGTGAAATAGCGGGAGCGACCTCCTACGAGCAGTACTTC. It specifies CASSEIAGATSYEQYF.

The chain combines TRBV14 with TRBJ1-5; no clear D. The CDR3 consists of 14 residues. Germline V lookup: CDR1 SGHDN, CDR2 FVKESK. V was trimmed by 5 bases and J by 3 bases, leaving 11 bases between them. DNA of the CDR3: TGTGCCAGCAGCTTTTCGGGCCTCAATCAGCCCCAGCATTTT. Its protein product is CASSFSGLNQPQHF.

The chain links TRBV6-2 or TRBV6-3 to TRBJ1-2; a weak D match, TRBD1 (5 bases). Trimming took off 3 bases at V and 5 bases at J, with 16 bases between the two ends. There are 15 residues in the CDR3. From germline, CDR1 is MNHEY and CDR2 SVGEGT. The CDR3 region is CASSYKGVGSYGYTF. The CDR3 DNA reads TGTGCCAGCAGTTATAAAGGGGTTGGATCGTATGGCTACACCTTC.

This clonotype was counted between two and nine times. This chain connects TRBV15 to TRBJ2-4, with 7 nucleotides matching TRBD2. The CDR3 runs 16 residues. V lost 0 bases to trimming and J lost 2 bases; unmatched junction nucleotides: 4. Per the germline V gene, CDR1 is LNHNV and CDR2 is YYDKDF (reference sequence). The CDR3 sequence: CATSRESGVTKNIQYF. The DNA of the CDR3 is TGTGCCACCAGCAGAGAGAGCGGGGTAACCAAAAACATTCAGTACTTC.

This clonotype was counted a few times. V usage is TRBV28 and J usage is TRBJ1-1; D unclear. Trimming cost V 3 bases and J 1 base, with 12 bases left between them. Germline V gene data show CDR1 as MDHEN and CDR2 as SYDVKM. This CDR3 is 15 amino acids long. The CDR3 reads CASSFHRIGNTEAFF. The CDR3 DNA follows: TGTGCCAGCAGTTTTCATCGGATAGGGAACACTGAAGCTTTCTTT.

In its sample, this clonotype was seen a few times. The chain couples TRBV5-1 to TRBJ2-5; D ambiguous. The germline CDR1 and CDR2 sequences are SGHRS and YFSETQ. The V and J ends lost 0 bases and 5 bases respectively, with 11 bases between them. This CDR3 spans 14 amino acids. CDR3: CASSLVSGTETQYF. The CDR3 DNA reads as TGCGCCAGCAGCTTGGTTTCGGGTACGGAGACCCAGTACTTC.

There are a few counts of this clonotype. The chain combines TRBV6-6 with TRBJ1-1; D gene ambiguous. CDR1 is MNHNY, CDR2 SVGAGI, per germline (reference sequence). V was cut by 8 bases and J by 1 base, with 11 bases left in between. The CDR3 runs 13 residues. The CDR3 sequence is CASLGGGNTEAFF. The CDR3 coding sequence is TGTGCCAGCCTAGGAGGAGGGAACACTGAAGCTTTCTTT.

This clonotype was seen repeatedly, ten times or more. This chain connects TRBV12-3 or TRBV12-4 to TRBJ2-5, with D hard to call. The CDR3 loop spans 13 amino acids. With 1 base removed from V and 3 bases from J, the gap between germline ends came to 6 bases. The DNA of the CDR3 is TGTGCCAGCAGTTTAGTTTCGGAAGAGACCCAGTACTTC. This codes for CASSLVSEETQYF.